This T cell receptor (beta chain) was captured in a study of response to subunit inactivated influenza vaccine. Study-wide points: That few new T cells are recruited by each seasonal influenza vaccination was the authors' suggestion.

This clonotype was found a few times. The antigen is not known. TCRdb reprocessed the RT-PCR reads via MiXCR and lists one record per CDR3 protein. This table has more than 600,000 distinct CDR3 sequences, less than 20% appearing once. Germline V gives CDR1 SGDLS, CDR2 YYNGEE. The CDR3 length is 13 residues. V was clipped by 2 bases and J by 5 bases, with 8 bases between them. This TCR derives from a man over 45 who received an inactivated influenza vaccine. The material was PBMCs from blood, obtained about 5 days after vaccination. This chain uses TRBV9 with TRBJ2-1; D possibly corresponds to TRBD2 (6 bases). CDR3 nucleotides: TGTGCCAGCAGCGTTAGCGGTGACAATGAGCAGTTCTTC. Encoded protein: CASSVSGDNEQFF.